This T cell receptor (beta chain) was identified in a study of T-cell memory formation after mild COVID-19. General study points: Contracting CD8+ clones were enriched in EMRA, CD4+ mainly in CM and EM. Second-wave clones with a day 37 peak had unconfirmed SARS-CoV-2 specificity.

There are a few counts of this clonotype. Antigen specificity is unknown. The CDR3 consists of 16 residues. Germline loops: CDR1 SGHVS, CDR2 FQNEAQ. V dropped 0 bases and J dropped 2 bases, with 11 bases sitting between them. TCRdb re-called the 5' RACE reads with MiXCR, one entry per CDR3 protein. The table has about 290,000 distinct CDR3 sequences, roughly 18% seen once. This clonotype originated in a man younger than 30 who had mild COVID-19 (a few samples of this study predate the infection). Cell type and time point are not known. This chain uses TRBV7-8 with TRBJ1-5; D might be TRBD1 (5 bases). The material sequenced was PBMCs or a T cell subset sorted from them (not recorded which). The CDR3 spells CASSLAKGRGNQPQHF. In DNA form, the CDR3 reads TGTGCCAGCAGCTTAGCGAAGGGACGAGGCAATCAGCCCCAGCATTTT.